This TCR beta chain was sequenced for a study of cytomegalovirus exposure and HLA in healthy donors (TCRdb year 2017). A note on the overall study: An earlier analysis of some 620 of the donors reported around 280 Gb of sequence data and around 110 million unique TCR beta sequences obtained from some 170 million T cells. Roughly 300 gigabases of sequencing data and tens of millions of unique TCR sequences were included in an early release covering several hundred HLA-typed donors. Among the roughly 430 genotyped donors, approximately 82% belonged to the genetic ancestry cluster associated with self-reported Caucasian donors. The study aimed to test whether cataloging public T cell receptors could reveal signatures of past pathogen exposure. The study used immunosequencing to profile the T cell repertoires of approximately 650 subjects and linked those repertoires to cytomegalovirus serostatus. In addition to the first cohort of 666 subjects, a separate validation cohort of 130 or so different subjects was used. To predict cytomegalovirus infection status, the study combined high-throughput TCR immunosequencing, statistical association of individual TCRs with disease status, and machine learning. A later analysis re-analyzed previously published TCR beta repertoires from about 730 donors and added high-resolution HLA genotyping to study TCR occurrence patterns. In the later analysis, no new phenotypic data were used to find candidate immune exposures; instead, reliance was placed on TCR beta sequences and their occurrence across donors. An earlier analysis of several hundred of the donors applied high-throughput TCR beta sequencing to assess whether each TCR beta V gene segment acted as functional or pseudogenic. Donor age, sex, ethnicity and CMV serostatus were compiled alongside the repertoire data. A later genetic analysis took genome-wide SNP genotypes for about 55% of the roughly 670 donors and used that subset as a discovery cohort. All discovery cohort repertoires had been generated on a single sequencing platform. HLA typing included class I and class II loci at four-digit resolution. The number of typed donors differed by locus: about 629-640 for A, B, C, DRB1 and DQB1; some 540 for DQA1; approximately 610 for DPA1; and around 470 for DPB1. Because of strong linkage in the cohort, roughly five DR-DQ haplotypes were treated as single units for association and clustering. Across 300 to 500 genotyped donors of the cohort, an average of about 240,000 unique TCR beta nucleotide sequences per donor were sequenced, and about a sixth of those sequences were non-productive.

Regarding this clone: No cognate antigen has been identified for it. Per-nucleotide qualities are absent, and no much larger clonotype sits a single base away.

The CDR3, from cysteine to phenylalanine, totals 12 residues. The read is trimmed to its CDR3 DNA, 36 bases read in frame from base 1. The germline V gene provides CDR1 SQVTM and CDR2 ANQGSEA. The junction carries 10 bases between V and J, which are trimmed by 7 bases and 1 base respectively. Library generation was performed with the immunoSEQ multiplex PCR assay. For the multiplex PCR, a mixture combining 60 forward primers for TCR Vbeta segments and 13 reverse primers for TCR Jbeta segments was used. Amplification of the CDR3 region of rearranged TCR beta genes was performed with a multiplex PCR assay on genomic DNA. On the Illumina HiSeq System, the amplified TCR beta libraries were sequenced as 87-base-pair reads. The original methods were these. Across the roughly 700 repertoires, a later analysis counted approximately 75 million unique TCR beta chains, 9 million to 14 million of which were shared by at least two donors. To remove PCR and sequencing errors, raw reads were error-corrected and collapsed into unique sequences using a nearest-neighbor algorithm that merged closely related sequences. CDR3 sequences were aligned to IMGT reference sequences to assign V, D and J gene segments. For a sequence to be retained, at least a six-nucleotide match to both a V gene segment and a J gene segment was required. Rearrangements were called productive when the CDR3 lacked stop codons and stayed in frame with V and J; all others were non-productive. CDR3 was defined according to IMGT convention as the region running from the second conserved V-encoded cysteine to the conserved J-encoded phenylalanine. In an earlier analysis of some 550 of the donors, sequences lacking an unambiguous match to a single V gene segment were excluded. In an earlier analysis of 450 to 750 of the donors, a V segment was called functional when productive rearrangements were above 56.7%, and segregating when the standard deviation between donors exceeded 5%. A statistical classification framework was built for diagnosing cytomegalovirus status from the catalog of TCR beta chain sequences. In a later analysis, TCR nucleotide sequences were compared against IMGT/GENE-DB human TR gene sequences so that V and J genes could be assigned. The TCRdist pipeline was used in a later analysis to assign CDR3 sequences and most-parsimonious VDJ recombination scenarios. In a later analysis, each TCR beta chain was defined by its CDR3 amino acid sequence together with its V-gene family, and reads lacking a unique V-gene family were excluded. A later analysis removed 592 highly shared, low-generation-probability nucleotide sequences to deal with suspected cross-contamination and a sequencing artifact. In a later analysis, a clonal expansion index was calculated for each public chain from normalized within-repertoire ranks of inferred template counts. A later analysis computed generation probabilities with a VDJ recombination model fitted to out-of-frame rearrangements, and checked the results against IGoR. In a later analysis, TCR-TCR, TCR-HLA and TCR-CMV co-occurrence was scored with hypergeometric tests, and a repertoire-size bias correction was applied to TCR pairs. To estimate false discovery rates, a later analysis permuted the HLA or CMV assignments 20 times. A later analysis grouped co-occurring TCRs with DBSCAN, adding TCRdist sequence similarity when clustering within HLA-allele-positive subsets. Repertoires with fewer than 30,000 or more than 120,000 public chains, plus five repertoires with anomalous nucleotide sharing, were excluded from co-occurrence clustering. TCRdb obtained this table from immuneACCESS and retained in-frame rearrangements with V and J assigned. These tables miss some clones; where compared with another copy, unresolved V genes account for less than half of the shortfall, and the remainder is unexplained. The DNA gave D and trimming, while V, J and clone size come from that table. This sample is represented by some 110,000 clones; roughly 15% of them were singletons. Around 0.9% of the sample is taken by the ten largest.

Broader findings and caveats from the paper: Three of the identified cytomegalovirus-associated TCR beta chains were confirmed in vitro to be specific for cytomegalovirus antigens. Roughly uniform sequencing depth across donors was assumed in presence/absence analyses, although this assumption may not hold. The earlier analysis of approximately 590 of the donors excluded some 16 rarely observed V segments, including chromosome 9 orphons, because counts were too low. In a later analysis, most CMV-associated TCR beta chains were found to appear HLA-restricted, with HLA associations seemingly driven largely by CMV exposure. A further reported finding was that TCR beta sequences accurately predicted the HLA-A and HLA-B alleles for most subjects in the first cohort. In a later analysis, HLA-associated TCR beta chains were found to be more clonally expanded and to have lower generation probabilities than equally common non-associated chains. Broadly in line with IMGT annotations, most TCR beta V segments showed up in productive rearrangements about 90% or about 30% of the time in an earlier analysis of about 500 of the donors. The study listed 150 to 200 TCR beta chains as associated with cytomegalovirus. Because the 87-base-pair reads could not distinguish some IMGT-functional V segments, including TRBV6-2 and TRBV6-3, those segments were excluded. The classifier was reported to diagnose cytomegalovirus status with high specificity and sensitivity in both the original and validation cohorts. Because some donors lacked HLA typing at each locus, the association tests relied only on the typed subset. A cluster of highly shared sequence variants was judged likely to be a technical artifact of the sequencing pipeline. Correlated functional status among segregating V segments might reflect linkage disequilibrium, but an unknown experimental factor could not be ruled out. In a later analysis, the rate of TCR association differed among HLA loci, with DRB1 alleles having the most associated TCRs and HLA-C alleles having the fewest. Assigning TCR associations to individual alleles was difficult when HLA alleles, especially DR and DQ, strongly co-occurred. According to a later analysis, parvovirus B19, influenza, CMV and Epstein-Barr virus appeared linked to several top co-occurrence clusters. This cohort had only TCR beta chains sequenced, and the lack of alpha or paired-chain data limited which features could be detected. Specific HLA alleles were associated with 16,951 TCR beta sequences at a false discovery rate of 0.05 in a later analysis. Compared with the 666-donor mean, donors in an Asian-associated ancestry cluster had fewer N-insertions in productive TCRs, according to a later genetic analysis. Across donors, most TCR sequences were observed very rarely, whereas some public TCRs were present in many individuals. The authors suggested that the approach could potentially be generalized to other disease states and immunological phenotypes. A later genetic analysis associated a missense DCLRE1C variant with V-gene and J-gene trimming of TCR beta chains, and an independent cohort replicated the association. For the cohort, immune exposure information was limited to CMV serostatus.

In total, 666 healthy bone marrow donors made up the cohort. At the time of sampling, all cohort members were nominally healthy, though unrecorded immune exposures were likely present. The donor tested CMV seronegative and was one of the 352 seronegative cohort members. Every donor gave a peripheral blood sample, and the peripheral blood mononuclear cells from that sample were used for TCR beta sequencing. Genomic DNA extraction from the blood cell samples was performed with the Qiagen DNeasy Blood Extraction Kit. Sequencing used PBMCs. The sequence came from a female donor in good health and CMV-seronegative. The chain couples TRBV29-1 to TRBJ2-5; 6 matching bases give a weak D call of TRBD1. The CDR3 region: CSGGQRQETQYF. The nucleotide sequence reads TGCAGCGGGGGGCAACGCCAAGAGACCCAGTACTTC.